These 8 T cell receptor beta chains share one sample of origin, sequenced in a study of blood T cell repertoires in COVID-19. Produced via immunoSEQ multiplex PCR; TCRdb's table is partial and in-frame only. Seen here are about 80,000 clones, about 91% observed once, and the top ten hold around 7.2%. Specimen: peripheral blood. The receptors shown here come from a woman aged 80 or over with acute or convalescent COVID-19.

The chain links TRBV5-5 to TRBJ1-1; D is undetermined. The germline CDR1 and CDR2 sequences are SGHKS and YYEKEE (reference sequence). The CDR3 loop spans 14 amino acids. V dropped 2 bases and J dropped 1 base, with 9 bases sitting between them. The CDR3: CASSLTAGNTEAFF. Here the CDR3 DNA reads TGTGCCAGCAGCTTAACAGCAGGGAACACTGAAGCTTTCTTT.

V is TRBV27 and J is TRBJ2-4; D is unclear. CDR1 is MNHEY, CDR2 SMNVEV, per germline (reference sequence). This CDR3 spans 15 amino acids. The V and J ends lost 8 bases and 0 bases respectively, with 14 bases between them. CDR3 nucleotides: TGTGCCAGCGGATTACAGAGCCTAGCCAAAAACATTCAGTACTTC. Protein sequence: CASGLQSLAKNIQYF.

This chain connects TRBV11-2 to TRBJ2-1; D unresolved. Germline V gene sequence: CDR1 SGHAT, CDR2 FQNNGV. The CDR3 length is 15 residues. Trimming removed 4 bases at V and 9 bases at J, with 19 bases between. The CDR3 DNA is TGTGCCAGCAGCTCCTCCTCCCAGGCTGCCGGTGAGCAGTTCTTC. The encoded protein is CASSSSSQAAGEQFF.

The V gene is TRBV6-2 or TRBV6-3, the J gene TRBJ2-5; D uncertain. The CDR3 totals 13 residues. The V gene lost 5 bases and the J gene lost 1 base, with 8 bases spanning the gap. Germline CDR1 reads MNHEY; CDR2 reads SVGEGT. As DNA, the CDR3 is TGTGCCAGCAGTGTTAGTCCCCAAGAGACCCAGTACTTC. This encodes CASSVSPQETQYF.

CDR3 sequence (DNA): TGTGCCTGGAGGGGGAGTTCCTACAATGAGCAGTTCTTC. It specifies CAWRGSSYNEQFF. The chain links TRBV30 to TRBJ2-1, with D perhaps matching TRBD2 (5 bases). Trimming left V 3 bases short and J 1 base short, with 7 bases between. The CDR3 contains 13 residues. CDR1 and CDR2 from the germline V gene are GTSNPN and SVGIG (reference sequence).

The chain couples TRBV15 to TRBJ2-1; TRBD2 aligns across 8 bases. CDR3 length: 18 residues. The germline V gene encodes CDR1 LNHNV and CDR2 YYDKDF (reference sequence). Trimming took 4 bases from V and 4 from J; bases not matched to a gene: 15. This CDR3 reads CATSTTWSAGGLYNEQFF. The DNA of the CDR3 is TGTGCCACCAGCACTACTTGGTCGGCGGGGGGCCTTTACAATGAGCAGTTCTTC.

In its sample, this clone was seen once. J is TRBJ2-7 and V is TRBV2, with a weak D call TRBD1 (6 bases). V shed 4 bases and J shed 9 bases, with 22 bases lying between them. Germline V CDR1 and CDR2: SNHLY, FYNNEI. The CDR3 sequence is 15 residues long. DNA for the CDR3: TGTGCCAGCAGTGCTGACAGGAGTATTCCCATTGGGCAGTACTTC. Protein: CASSADRSIPIGQYF.

The chain couples TRBV6-6 to TRBJ2-1; tentative D call: TRBD2 (6 bases). This CDR3 contains 11 residues. Per the germline V gene, CDR1 is MNHNY and CDR2 is SVGAGI (reference sequence). V gave up 2 bases and J gave up 10 bases, with 6 bases separating them. In DNA form, the CDR3 reads TGTGCCAGCAGTTACGGAGGGGAGCAGTTCTTC. It is translated as CASSYGGEQFF.